This T cell receptor beta chain came from a study of CDR3 diversity in severe acne. CDR3 length: 13 residues. The V gene's germline CDR1 is DFQATT and CDR2 SNEGSKA (reference sequence). V was cut by 5 bases and J by 1 base, with 12 bases left in between. TCRdb re-called the PCR reads through MiXCR, storing one row per CDR3 protein. The sample has over 100,000 distinct CDR3 sequences; under 60% are singletons. Sequencing used blood. The chain combines TRBV20-1 with TRBJ2-7, with D possibly matching TRBD2 (6 bases). The sequence was obtained from a male donor with acne. As DNA, the CDR3 is TGCAGTGCTGGAGGGCTAGCGTCCTACGAGCAGTACTTC. Its translation is CSAGGLASYEQYF.